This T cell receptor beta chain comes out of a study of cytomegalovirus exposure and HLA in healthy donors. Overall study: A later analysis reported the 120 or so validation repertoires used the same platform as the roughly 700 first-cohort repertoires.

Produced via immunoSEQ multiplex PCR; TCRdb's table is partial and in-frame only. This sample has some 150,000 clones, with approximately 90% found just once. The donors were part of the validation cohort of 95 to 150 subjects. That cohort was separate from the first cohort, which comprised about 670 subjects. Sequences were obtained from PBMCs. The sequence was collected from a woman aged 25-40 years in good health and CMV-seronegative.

Here the CDR3 reads CASSAETGNGPEAFF. As DNA, the CDR3 is TGTGCCAGCAGCGCCGAGACAGGGAACGGACCTGAAGCTTTCTTT. V usage is TRBV13 and J usage is TRBJ1-1; 7 bases fit TRBD1. CDR3 length: 15 amino acids. The V gene end was trimmed by 5 bases and the J gene end by 6 bases; junction bases not matched to a gene: 12. Germline CDR1 reads PRHDT; CDR2 reads FYEKMQ (reference sequence).